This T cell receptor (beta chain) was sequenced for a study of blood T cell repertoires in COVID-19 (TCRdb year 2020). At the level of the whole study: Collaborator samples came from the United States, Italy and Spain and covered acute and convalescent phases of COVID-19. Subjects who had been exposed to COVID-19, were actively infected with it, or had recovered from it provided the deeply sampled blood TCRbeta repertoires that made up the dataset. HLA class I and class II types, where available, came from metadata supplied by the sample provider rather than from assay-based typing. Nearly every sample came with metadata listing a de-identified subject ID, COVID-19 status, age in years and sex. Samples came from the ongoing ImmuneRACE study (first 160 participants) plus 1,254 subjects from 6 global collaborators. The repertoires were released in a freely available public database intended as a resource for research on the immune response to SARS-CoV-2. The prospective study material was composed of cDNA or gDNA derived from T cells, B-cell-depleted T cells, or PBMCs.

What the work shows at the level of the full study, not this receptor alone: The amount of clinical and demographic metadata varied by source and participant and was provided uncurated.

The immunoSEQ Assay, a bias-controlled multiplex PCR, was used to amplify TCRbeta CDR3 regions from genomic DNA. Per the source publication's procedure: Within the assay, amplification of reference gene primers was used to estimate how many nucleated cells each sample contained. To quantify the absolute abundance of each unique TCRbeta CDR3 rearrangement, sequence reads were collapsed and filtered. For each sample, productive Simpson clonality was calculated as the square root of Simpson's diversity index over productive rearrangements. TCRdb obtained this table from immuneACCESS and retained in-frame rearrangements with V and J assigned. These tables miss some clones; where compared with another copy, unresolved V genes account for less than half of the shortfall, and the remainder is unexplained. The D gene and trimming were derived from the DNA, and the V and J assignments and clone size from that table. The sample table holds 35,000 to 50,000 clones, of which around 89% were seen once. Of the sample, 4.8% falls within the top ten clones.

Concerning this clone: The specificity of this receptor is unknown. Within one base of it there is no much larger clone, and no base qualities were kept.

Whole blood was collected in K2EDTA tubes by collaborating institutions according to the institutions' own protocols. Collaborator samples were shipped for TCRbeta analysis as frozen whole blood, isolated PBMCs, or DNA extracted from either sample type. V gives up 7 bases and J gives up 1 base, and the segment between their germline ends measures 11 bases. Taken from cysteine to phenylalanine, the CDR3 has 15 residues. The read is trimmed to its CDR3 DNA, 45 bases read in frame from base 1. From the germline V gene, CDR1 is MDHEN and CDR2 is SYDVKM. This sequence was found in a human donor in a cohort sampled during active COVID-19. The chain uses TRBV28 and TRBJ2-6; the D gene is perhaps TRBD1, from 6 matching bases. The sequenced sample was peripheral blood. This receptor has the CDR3 CASTRDRSGANVLTF. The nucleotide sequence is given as TGTGCCAGCACTCGAGACAGGTCTGGGGCCAACGTCCTGACTTTC.